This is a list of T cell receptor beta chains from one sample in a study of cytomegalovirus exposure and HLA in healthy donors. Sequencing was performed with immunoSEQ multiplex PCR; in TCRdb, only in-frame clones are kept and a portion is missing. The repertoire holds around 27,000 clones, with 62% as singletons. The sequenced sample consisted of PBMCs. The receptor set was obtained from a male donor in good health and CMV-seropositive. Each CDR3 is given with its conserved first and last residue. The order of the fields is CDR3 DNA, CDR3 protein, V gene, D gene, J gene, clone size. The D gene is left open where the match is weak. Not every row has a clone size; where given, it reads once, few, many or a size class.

DNA: TGTGCCATCAGTGAGTCGCAGGACAGGGGCCACGAGCAGTACTTC; CDR3: CAISESQDRGHEQYF; V: TRBV10-3; D: TRBD1; J: TRBJ2-7; size: few
DNA: TGTGCCAGCAGCGGGCAAGGGACAGATCTTTTCTATGGCTACACCTTC; CDR3: CASSGQGTDLFYGYTF; V: TRBV9; D: TRBD1; J: TRBJ1-2; size: few
DNA: TGTGCCAGCAGTGAAAATGGGGGGGAGCAGCAGCCCCAGCATTTT; CDR3: CASSENGGEQQPQHF; V: TRBV6-1; D: .; J: TRBJ1-5; size: .
DNA: TGTGCCAGCAGCGTAGTTGGGACAGGGGAATCACCCCTCCACTTT; CDR3: CASSVVGTGESPLHF; V: TRBV9; D: TRBD1; J: TRBJ1-6; size: .
DNA: TGTGCCAGACGGTCCCCCCTAAGCTACGAGCAGTACTTC; CDR3: CARRSPLSYEQYF; V: TRBV5-3; D: .; J: TRBJ2-7; size: .
DNA: TGTGCCAGCAGCCTCCCTAGCGGTCTCACAGATACGCAGTATTTT; CDR3: CASSLPSGLTDTQYF; V: TRBV28; D: TRBD2; J: TRBJ2-3; size: .
DNA: TGTGCCAGCAGCCCAAAACTAGGCTCCTACAATGAGCAGTTCTTC; CDR3: CASSPKLGSYNEQFF; V: TRBV7-2; D: .; J: TRBJ2-1; size: .
DNA: TGTGCCAGTAGTATATCGGGGCGGGAGTTCTACGAGCAGTACTTC; CDR3: CASSISGREFYEQYF; V: TRBV19; D: TRBD2; J: TRBJ2-7; size: .
DNA: TGCGCCAGCAGCCAACCGGGACAGCCGATTGAAAAACTGTTTTTT; CDR3: CASSQPGQPIEKLFF; V: TRBV4-1; D: TRBD1; J: TRBJ1-4; size: few
DNA: TGTGCCAGCAGTGACTCGGTTACGGGTGAGGCCGGGGAGCTGTTTTTT; CDR3: CASSDSVTGEAGELFF; V: TRBV6-4; D: .; J: TRBJ2-2; size: .
DNA: TGTGCCAGCAGCGCCCGGACAGGGAGGAACACTGAAGCTTTCTTT; CDR3: CASSARTGRNTEAFF; V: TRBV9; D: TRBD1; J: TRBJ1-1; size: once
DNA: TGTGCCAGCAGTCTGGGACAGGGAAAGCAGTACTTC; CDR3: CASSLGQGKQYF; V: TRBV6-5; D: TRBD1; J: TRBJ2-7; size: .
DNA: TGCGCCAGCAGCTGGACTAGCGGTTCCCCCTCCTACAATGAGCAGTTCTTC; CDR3: CASSWTSGSPSYNEQFF; V: TRBV5-1; D: TRBD2; J: TRBJ2-1; size: few
DNA: TGTGCCATCAGTGAGTCGATGGTCAGTAACTATGGCTACACCTTC; CDR3: CAISESMVSNYGYTF; V: TRBV10-3; D: .; J: TRBJ1-2; size: few
DNA: TGCAGCGTGATGGACAGTCTGAACACTGAAGCTTTCTTT; CDR3: CSVMDSLNTEAFF; V: TRBV29-1; D: .; J: TRBJ1-1; size: few
DNA: TGTGCCAGCAGTATCCTGACAGGGGGCGGGAGCTACACCTTC; CDR3: CASSILTGGGSYTF; V: TRBV28; D: TRBD1; J: TRBJ1-2; size: .
DNA: TGTGCCAGCAGCTTGACGGCCCGACTGGCTAGCGGGAGCCTCGAGCAGTACTTC; CDR3: CASSLTARLASGSLEQYF; V: TRBV13; D: TRBD2; J: TRBJ2-7; size: .
DNA: TGCGCCAGCAGCCAGACTAGCGGTAGCTCCTACGAGCAGTACTTC; CDR3: CASSQTSGSSYEQYF; V: TRBV5-1; D: TRBD2; J: TRBJ2-7; size: .
DNA: TGTGCTAGCAGCTCAGACCGGGAGTACGAGCAGTACTTC; CDR3: CASSSDREYEQYF; V: TRBV7-7; D: .; J: TRBJ2-7; size: .
DNA: TGTGCCAGCAGCGAGGACAGCTCAAATGAAAAACTGTTTTTT; CDR3: CASSEDSSNEKLFF; V: TRBV5-6; D: .; J: TRBJ1-4; size: .
DNA: TGTGCCAGCAGTTTGGGGGGGCCGATTCAGCCCCAGCATTTT; CDR3: CASSLGGPIQPQHF; V: TRBV28; D: .; J: TRBJ1-5; size: .
DNA: TGTGCCAGCAGCCCTCGACAGGTGGGGACTGAAGCTTTCTTT; CDR3: CASSPRQVGTEAFF; V: TRBV7-6; D: .; J: TRBJ1-1; size: .
DNA: TGTGCCAGCAGTTTCCTCTCAGTGAACACTGAAGCTTTCTTT; CDR3: CASSFLSVNTEAFF; V: TRBV27; D: .; J: TRBJ1-1; size: .
DNA: TGTGCCAGCAGGGGGGACAGCTCCTATAATTCACCCCTCCACTTT; CDR3: CASRGDSSYNSPLHF; V: TRBV2; D: TRBD1; J: TRBJ1-6; size: .
DNA: TGTGCCTGGAGTGTCAACAATGAGCAGTTCTTC; CDR3: CAWSVNNEQFF; V: TRBV30; D: .; J: TRBJ2-1; size: once
DNA: TGTGCCAGCAGTGGAGAGACAGGGGGCGGCAGAAACACCATATATTTT; CDR3: CASSGETGGGRNTIYF; V: TRBV6-1; D: TRBD1; J: TRBJ1-3; size: .
DNA: TGTGCCAGCAGCTCGCAGGGAACTAGCACAGATACGCAGTATTTT; CDR3: CASSSQGTSTDTQYF; V: TRBV7-3; D: .; J: TRBJ2-3; size: .
DNA: TGCGCCAGCAGCCTACGGTCCACGGGACAGGGAGTGGGGGGCTACACCTTC; CDR3: CASSLRSTGQGVGGYTF; V: TRBV5-1; D: TRBD1; J: TRBJ1-2; size: few
DNA: TGTGCCAGCAGTTACGAAGAGCAAGAGACCCAGTACTTC; CDR3: CASSYEEQETQYF; V: TRBV6-5; D: .; J: TRBJ2-5; size: few
DNA: TGTGCCAGCAGCGTCAGGGTTCAGATAAACACTGAAGCTTTCTTT; CDR3: CASSVRVQINTEAFF; V: TRBV6-1; D: .; J: TRBJ1-1; size: .
DNA: TGTGCCAGCGGGGGGGACACAGATACGCAGTATTTT; CDR3: CASGGDTDTQYF; V: TRBV6-5; D: TRBD2; J: TRBJ2-3; size: few
DNA: TGTGCCTGGACCCGGACATACTATGGCTACACCTTC; CDR3: CAWTRTYYGYTF; V: TRBV30; D: .; J: TRBJ1-2; size: few
DNA: TGTGCCAGCAGTTCTACAGAGAACACTGAAGCTTTCTTT; CDR3: CASSSTENTEAFF; V: TRBV6-5; D: .; J: TRBJ1-1; size: .
DNA: TGTGCCACCCGAGGCCACCCCACCGGGGAGCTGTTTTTT; CDR3: CATRGHPTGELFF; V: TRBV5-4; D: .; J: TRBJ2-2; size: .
DNA: TGTGCCTGGAGTGTGGGCACCAATCAGCCCCAGCATTTT; CDR3: CAWSVGTNQPQHF; V: TRBV30; D: .; J: TRBJ1-5; size: .
DNA: TGCGCCAGCAGCGCACGACTAGCGGGGGATCACGAGCAGTACTTC; CDR3: CASSARLAGDHEQYF; V: TRBV5-1; D: TRBD2; J: TRBJ2-7; size: .